This T cell receptor beta chain derives from a study of circulating CD8 cells and anti-PD-1 response in melanoma. About the study: Treatment was intravenous nivolumab at 3 mg/kg every 2 weeks. Study outcomes and limitations: DNEG was most diverse; TIGIT repertoires were least diverse.

Deletions cut 2 bases from V and 3 bases from J, with 5 bases between. Looked up from germline, CDR1 is KGHSH and CDR2 is LQKENI. There are 12 residues in the CDR3. By sample share, this clonotype is large. Its antigen is unidentified. The QIAseq Immune Repertoire TCR panel built the libraries from around 15 ng of total RNA. MiXCR, run by TCRdb on the reads, gives a single entry per CDR3 protein. The sample consists of hundreds of distinct CDR3 sequences, around 5% of them appearing once. From live CD3+CD8+TCRalphabeta+ cells, four PD-1 and/or TIGIT subsets were sorted. The receptor was isolated from a human donor with melanoma. This chain uses TRBV18 with TRBJ2-7; weak D call: TRBD1 (5 bases). Specimen: CD8+ T cells from PBMCs, collected at baseline or after one month of anti-PD-1 therapy (not recorded which). The CDR3 spells CASSPTGYEQYF. CDR3 in DNA: TGTGCCAGCTCACCAACAGGCTACGAGCAGTACTTC.